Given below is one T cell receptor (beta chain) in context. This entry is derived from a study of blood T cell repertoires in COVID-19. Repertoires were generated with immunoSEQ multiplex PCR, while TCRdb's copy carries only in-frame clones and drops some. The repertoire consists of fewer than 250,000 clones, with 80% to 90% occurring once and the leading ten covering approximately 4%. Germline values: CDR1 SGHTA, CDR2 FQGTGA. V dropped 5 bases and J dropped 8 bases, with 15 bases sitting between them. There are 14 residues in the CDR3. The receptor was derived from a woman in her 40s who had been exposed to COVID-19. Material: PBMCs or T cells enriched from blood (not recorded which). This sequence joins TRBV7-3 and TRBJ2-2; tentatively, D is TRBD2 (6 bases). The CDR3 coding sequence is TGTGCCAGCAGCCCCGGGACTGCGAGGGGGGAGCTGTTTTTT. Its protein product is CASSPGTARGELFF.